This T cell receptor (beta chain) was captured by sequencing in a study of cytomegalovirus exposure and HLA in healthy donors. 13 Jbeta primers and 60 Vbeta primers were used for the PCR. Assay: immunoSEQ multiplex PCR; the TCRdb copy retains only in-frame clones and omits some. The sample contains 160,000 or so clones, 87% of which appear only once. Comment on this clone: The antigen remains unidentified.

Looked up from germline, CDR1 is SGHRS and CDR2 is YFSETQ. V gave up 0 bases and J gave up 5 bases, with 9 bases separating them. This CDR3 has 14 residues. Findings and limits, study-wide: When analyzed later, a missense DCLRE1C variant was found to be linked to TCR beta V- and J-gene trimming. Later findings reportedly placed an Asian-associated ancestry cluster below the roughly 730-donor mean for N-insertions. Per published accounts, TCR beta sequences correctly predicted the HLA-A and HLA-B alleles of most subjects.

Sequenced material: PBMCs. This sequence was found in a woman aged 25 to 39 in good health and CMV-seronegative. V and J are TRBV5-1 and TRBJ2-1, with D possibly TRBD2 on 6 matching bases. CDR3 protein: CASSLGGLDNEQFF. The CDR3 DNA is TGCGCCAGCAGCTTGGGGGGACTGGACAATGAGCAGTTCTTC.